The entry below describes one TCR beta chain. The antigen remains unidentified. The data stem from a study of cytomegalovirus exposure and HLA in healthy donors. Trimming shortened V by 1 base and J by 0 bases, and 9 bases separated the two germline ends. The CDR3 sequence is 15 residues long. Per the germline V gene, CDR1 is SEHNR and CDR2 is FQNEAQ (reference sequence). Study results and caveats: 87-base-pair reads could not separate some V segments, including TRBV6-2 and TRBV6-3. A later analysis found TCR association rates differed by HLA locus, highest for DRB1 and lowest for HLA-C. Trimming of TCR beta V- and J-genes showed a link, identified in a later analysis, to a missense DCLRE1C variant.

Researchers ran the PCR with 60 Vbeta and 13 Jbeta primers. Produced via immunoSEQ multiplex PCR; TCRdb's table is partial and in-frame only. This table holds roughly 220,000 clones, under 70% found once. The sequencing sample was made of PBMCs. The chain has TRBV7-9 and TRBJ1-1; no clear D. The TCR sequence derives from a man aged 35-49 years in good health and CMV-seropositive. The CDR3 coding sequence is TGTGCCAGCAGCTTAGAAACGGGGATGAACACTGAAGCTTTCTTT. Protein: CASSLETGMNTEAFF.